This T cell receptor beta chain was documented in a study of T cells in Graves' hyperthyroidism and ophthalmopathy. Across the study: Specimen type is peripheral blood, collected at initial diagnosis prior to any treatment.

The table lists this clonotype with many counts. RNA transcripts gave rise to amplified TCR beta CDR3 regions. In the first-round RT-PCR of the TCR CDR3, the HTBI primer set was used. TCRdb independently ran MiXCR on the multiplex PCR reads; one entry per CDR3 protein. The sample has about 700,000 distinct CDR3 sequences, around 15% seen once. Graves' hyperthyroidism qualified as stable when ophthalmopathy did not progress within 18 months. Patients were excluded because of uncontrolled infection, other autoimmune disease, pregnancy or lactation. Fresh 10 ml peripheral blood yielded PBMCs. The sample consisted of blood. The clonotype originates from a woman under 30 with Graves' hyperthyroidism.

CDR3: CASGSRVPGSNQPQHF. CDR3 coding DNA: TGTGCCAGCGGGTCGCGCGTTCCCGGGAGCAATCAGCCCCAGCATTTT. The V call is TRBV28, the J call TRBJ1-5; no firm D call. Germline-derived CDR1 and CDR2 are MDHEN and SYDVKM. Trimming cost V 8 bases and J 1 base, with 18 bases left between them. This CDR3 contains 16 residues.